The 21 T cell receptor beta chains listed next were all sequenced from one sample in a study of blood T cells in healthy people across ages. A second PCR of about 7 to 11 cycles used a sample-barcoded 5' primer and a J-beta primer mix. MiXCR, run by TCRdb on the 5' RACE reads, gives a single entry per CDR3 protein. In the table there are around 870,000 distinct CDR3 sequences, 29% of which are singletons. Material: blood. Receptors were obtained from a woman of 80 years or more in good health.

In this sample, this clonotype turned up many times. V is TRBV12-3 or TRBV12-4 and J is TRBJ2-3, with 10 bases matching TRBD1. This CDR3 has 17 residues. The V gene end was trimmed by 2 bases and the J gene end by 5 bases; junction bases not matched to a gene: 10. The CDR3 nucleotides are TGTGCCAGCAGTTTAATGGTCCGTGGGACAGGGGAAGATACGCAGTATTTT. Protein product: CASSLMVRGTGEDTQYF.

The genes are TRBV4-1 and TRBJ1-5; D is unclear. Germline assignment: CDR1 MGHRA and CDR2 YSYEKL. V dropped 0 bases and J dropped 8 bases, with 14 bases sitting between them. The CDR3 spans 15 residues. The CDR3 nucleotides read TGCGCCAGCAGCCAAGAATGGCAGGTTCGGGAGCCCCAGCATTTT. Encoded protein: CASSQEWQVREPQHF.

This clonotype was counted many times. The J gene is TRBJ2-3, the V gene TRBV6-1; a weak D match, TRBD1 (5 bases). The CDR3 is 15 residues long. Per the germline V gene, CDR1 is MNHNS and CDR2 is SASEGT. The V and J ends lost 4 bases and 2 bases respectively, with 13 bases between them. Here the CDR3 reads CASSGVGAATDTQYF. Written as DNA, the CDR3 is TGTGCCAGCAGTGGGGTAGGGGCGGCCACAGATACGCAGTATTTT.

This clonotype appeared many times. This chain uses TRBV7-9 with TRBJ1-2; 7 positions match TRBD1. CDR3 length equals 13 residues. V shed 7 bases, J shed 6 bases, and the junction held 8 bases outside the gene matches. The germline V gene encodes CDR1 SEHNR and CDR2 FQNEAQ (reference sequence). In nucleotides, the CDR3 is TGTGCCAGCACCATCAGGGGGGGTAATGGCTACACCTTC. Its translation: CASTIRGGNGYTF.

A remark on this clonotype: Since a much larger clone is just one base distant, this may be a read error. The genes are TRBV6-2 or TRBV6-3 and TRBJ2-1; D ambiguous. Germline CDR1 MNHEY, CDR2 SVGEGT. V shed 6 bases and J shed 3 bases, with 9 bases lying between them. The CDR3 length is 13 residues. This CDR3 is CASRADFYNEQFF. Written as DNA, the CDR3 is TGTGCCAGCAGGGCAGACTTCTACAATGAGCAGTTCTTC.

This clonotype was picked up many times. This chain connects TRBV7-2 to TRBJ1-2, with TRBD1 as a possible D gene (5 bases). Germline V gene lookup returns CDR1 SGHTA and CDR2 FQGNSA. The CDR3 extends over 14 amino acids. The ends were cut back, 2 bases at V and 8 bases at J, with 15 bases in the middle. In nucleotides, the CDR3 is TGTGCCAGCAGCTTATATATCATCGGGGCCGGCTACACCTTC. It codes for CASSLYIIGAGYTF.

Worth noting for this clonotype: This may stem from a read error, because a much larger clone lies one nucleotide away. This rearrangement joins TRBV7-2 to TRBJ1-4; possible D gene TRBD1, 6 bases. The CDR3 length is 14 residues. Looked up from germline, CDR1 is SGHTA and CDR2 is FQGNSA. CDR3 sequence: CASSTGTTNEKRFF. The CDR3 coding sequence is TGTGCCAGCAGCACCGGGACAACTAATGAAAAACGGTTTTTT.

Concerning this clonotype: At one boundary the junction diverges from the germline segment, which might be a read error. The rearrangement links TRBV7-2 to TRBJ2-3, with 7 bases identical to TRBD2. The CDR3 consists of 12 residues. Per germline, CDR1 SGHTA and CDR2 FQGNSA. The CDR3 DNA sequence: TGTGCCAGCAGCTTATATGGGGGGGGTTACGATTTT. Amino acid sequence: CASSLYGGGYDF.

As for this clonotype: At one end, the junction sequence differs from germline, possibly due to a read error. The chain has TRBV11-2 and TRBJ1-2; no firm D call. CDR3 length: 13 residues. CDR1 is SGHAT, CDR2 FQNNGV, per germline. The CDR3 nucleotides are TGTGCCAGCAACTTAGATGGAGGGTATGGCTACACCTTC. Its protein is CASNLDGGYGYTF.

This clonotype was seen more than once but under ten times. The chain combines TRBV9 with TRBJ1-6; TRBD1 might be the D (6 bases). Germline V gene sequence: CDR1 SGDLS, CDR2 YYNGEE. The CDR3 loop spans 15 amino acids. V dropped 0 bases and J dropped 7 bases, with 11 bases sitting between them. CDR3 protein: CASSVEGGYNSPLHF. The DNA of the CDR3 is TGTGCCAGCAGCGTAGAAGGGGGGTACAATTCACCCCTCCACTTT. The full variable domain, completed using reference TRBV9 and TRBJ1-6, is DSGVTQTPKHLITATGQRVTLRCSPRSGDLSVYWYQQSLDQGLQFLIQYYNGEERAKGNILERFSAQQFPDLHSELNLSSLELGDSALYFCASSVEGGYNSPLHFGNGTRLTVT.

Comment on this clonotype: The germline gene is not matched at one end of the junction; a read error may be the cause. This sequence joins TRBV6-6 and TRBJ1-2, with D maybe TRBD1 (5 bases). This CDR3 comprises 14 residues. Germline-derived CDR1 and CDR2 are MNHNY and SVGAGI (reference sequence). The CDR3 sequence is CVSKGTLKDYGYTF. As DNA, the CDR3 is TGTGTCAGCAAAGGGACCTTGAAGGACTATGGCTACACCTTC.

The chain has TRBV27 and TRBJ2-1; D ambiguous. From germline, CDR1 is MNHEY and CDR2 SMNVEV (reference sequence). The germline V and J ends were trimmed by 2 bases and 13 bases, with 9 bases remaining between them. The length of the CDR3 is 11 residues. CDR3 in amino acids: CASSLRFQQFF. In nucleotides, the CDR3 is TGTGCCAGCAGTTTAAGGTTCCAACAGTTCTTC.

There are many counts of this clonotype. The chain links TRBV11-2 to TRBJ1-2; possible D gene TRBD1, 5 bases. CDR3 length: 15 residues. Germline V gene sequence: CDR1 SGHAT, CDR2 FQNNGV. Trimming removed 1 base at V and 2 bases at J, with 11 bases between. CDR3 bases: TGTGCCAGCAGCTTAGGGACACTACTAAACTATGGCTACACCTTC. Amino acid sequence: CASSLGTLLNYGYTF.

This clonotype was counted a few times. The chain carries TRBV27 and TRBJ1-2; D is possibly TRBD1 (6 bases). The CDR3 is 16 residues long. Germline CDR1 MNHEY, CDR2 SMNVEV (reference sequence). Trimming stripped 5 bases from V and 4 bases from J, with 20 bases between. The CDR3 sequence: CASSPTAGVAAYGYTF. The CDR3 bases are TGTGCCAGCAGTCCGACAGCAGGGGTTGCGGCCTATGGCTACACCTTC.

Comments on this clonotype: This clone may be a read error of a much larger clone one base away. The chain uses TRBV18 and TRBJ2-7; D is unclear. Germline loops: CDR1 KGHSH, CDR2 LQKENI. Trimming pared 2 bases from V and 5 bases from J, leaving 10 bases between. The CDR3 totals 13 residues. The CDR3 spells CASSPMDVHEQYF. In DNA, the CDR3 is TGTGCCAGCTCACCAATGGACGTCCACGAGCAGTACTTC. Drawing the rest from reference TRBV18 and TRBJ2-7, the complete variable domain is NAGVMQNPRHLVRRRGQEARLRCSPMKGHSHVYWYRQLPEEGLKFMVYLQKENIIDESGMPKERFSAEFPKEGPSILRIQQVVRGDSAAYFCASSPMDVHEQYFGPGTRLTVT.

Remarks on this clonotype: A much larger clone is a single base away; this may be a read error. This chain connects TRBV9 to TRBJ2-5, with 12 bases identical to TRBD1. This CDR3 is built from 16 residues. The germline V gene encodes CDR1 SGDLS and CDR2 YYNGEE. The CDR3 nucleotides read TGTGCCAGCAGCGCCCGGGACAGGGGGCCCCAAGACACCCAGTACTTC. Its protein is CASSARDRGPQDTQYF.

The chain links TRBV2 to TRBJ2-3; TRBD2 might be the D (6 bases). The length of the CDR3 is 16 residues. V dropped 6 bases and J dropped 3 bases, with 19 bases sitting between them. Germline V gene sequence: CDR1 SNHLY, CDR2 FYNNEI. The DNA of the CDR3 is TGTGCCAGCAGCTATAAGGCGGGGCCAGGAACAGATACGCAGTATTTT. Translated: CASSYKAGPGTDTQYF.

The chain uses TRBV6-2 or TRBV6-3 and TRBJ1-3; D call uncertain. Germline CDR1 and CDR2: MNHEY and SVGEGT. V dropped 0 bases and J dropped 4 bases, with 16 bases sitting between them. The CDR3 is 17 amino acids. DNA for the CDR3: TGTGCCAGCAGTTACTCGACCTATGGACGGAGCGGAAACACCATATATTTT. Amino acids: CASSYSTYGRSGNTIYF.

With respect to this clonotype: A much more abundant neighbour one base away suggests this may be a read error. The chain has TRBV12-3 or TRBV12-4 and TRBJ1-2; 10 bases agree with TRBD1. The length of the CDR3 is 15 residues. CDR3 sequence (DNA): TGTGCCAGCAGCCTGACAGGGGGCCTAATTGGTGGCAACACCTTC. Translation gives CASSLTGGLIGGNTF.

This clonotype showed up many times. V is TRBV12-3 or TRBV12-4 and J is TRBJ1-1; D possibly corresponds to TRBD1 (6 bases). This CDR3 region has 16 residues. The ends were cut back, 6 bases at V and 1 base at J, with 18 bases in the middle. CDR3 amino acids: CASRPAVTGRNTEAFF. The CDR3, as DNA: TGTGCCAGCAGGCCGGCGGTTACAGGGCGGAACACTGAAGCTTTCTTT.

There are many counts of this clonotype. The chain carries TRBV6-2 or TRBV6-3 and TRBJ2-1, with unresolved D. Germline V gene sequence: CDR1 MNHEY, CDR2 SVGEGT. This CDR3 has 17 amino acids. V was pared by 4 bases and J by 0 bases, with 16 bases between. CDR3 in DNA: TGTGCCAGCAGTTTCTCGGTCAGCTTGAGCTCCTACAATGAGCAGTTCTTC. Protein: CASSFSVSLSSYNEQFF.